The present T cell receptor (beta chain) was sequenced within a study of T cell changes during pregnancy in multiple sclerosis (dated by TCRdb to the late 2010s). With respect to the entire study: Changes in the T cell repertoire over the course of pregnancy were examined in this study in women with multiple sclerosis.

Including the terminal cysteine and phenylalanine, the CDR3 comprises 13 residues. This entry keeps only the CDR3 DNA: 39 bases, framed from base 1. Library preparation employed the immunoSEQ multiplex PCR assay. TCRdb stores this immuneACCESS table with in-frame sequences only. Part of the clones is absent; in the studies checked, under half of the shortfall reflects unresolved V genes, and no reason is known for the rest. This sample is represented by about 60,000 clones; about 90% of them were singletons. The top ten clones comprise nearly 0.5% of the sample. Comments on this clone: Its recognized antigen is unknown. No base qualities exist here, and no much larger clone lies one base off it.

Source: CD4+ T cells from peripheral blood mononuclear cells, taken after pregnancy. This receptor was obtained from a female donor in good health, enrolled as a control in a pregnancy study. The chain is encoded by TRBV21-1 joined to TRBJ1-2; the table assigns TRBD1, which was not confirmed against the DNA. TRBV21-1 is an annotated pseudogene. This receptor carries the CDR3 CASSQGQGSGYTF. The bases are TGTGCCAGCAGCCAGGGACAGGGTTCTGGCTACACCTTC.